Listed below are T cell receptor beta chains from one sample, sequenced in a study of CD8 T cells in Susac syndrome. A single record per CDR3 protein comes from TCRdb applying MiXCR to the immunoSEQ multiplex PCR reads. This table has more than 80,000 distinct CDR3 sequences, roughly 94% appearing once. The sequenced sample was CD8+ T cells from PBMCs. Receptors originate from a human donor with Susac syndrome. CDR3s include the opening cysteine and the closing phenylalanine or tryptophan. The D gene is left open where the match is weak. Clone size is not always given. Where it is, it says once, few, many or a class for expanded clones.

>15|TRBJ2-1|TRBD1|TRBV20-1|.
CSAMDRRGPYNEQFF
TGCAGTGCTATGGACAGGCGTGGGCCCTACAATGAGCAGTTCTTC
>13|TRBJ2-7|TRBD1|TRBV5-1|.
CASSLGQGWEQYF
TGCGCCAGCAGCCTCGGACAGGGATGGGAGCAGTACTTC
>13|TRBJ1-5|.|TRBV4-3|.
CASSQAQGQPQHF
TGCGCCAGCAGCCAAGCGCAGGGTCAGCCCCAGCATTTT
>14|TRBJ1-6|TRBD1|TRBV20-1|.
CSARNTGDNSPLHF
TGCAGTGCTAGAAATACAGGGGATAATTCACCCCTCCACTTT
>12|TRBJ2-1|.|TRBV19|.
CASSIWSNEQFF
TGTGCCAGTAGCATATGGTCTAATGAGCAGTTCTTC
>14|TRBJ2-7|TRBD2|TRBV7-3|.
CASSVSGVGEEQYF
TGTGCCAGCAGCGTTAGCGGGGTTGGGGAGGAGCAGTACTTC
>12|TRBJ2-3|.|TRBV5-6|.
CASSTSPDTQYF
TGTGCCAGCTCTACTAGCCCAGATACGCAGTATTTT
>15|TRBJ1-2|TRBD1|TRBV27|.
CASSTGTANFYGYTF
TGTGCCAGCAGTACCGGGACAGCAAACTTCTATGGCTACACCTTC
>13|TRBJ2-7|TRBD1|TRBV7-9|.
CASSPDRSYEQYF
TGTGCCAGCAGCCCGGACAGGTCGTACGAGCAGTACTTC
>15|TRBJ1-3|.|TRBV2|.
CASRETTASGNTIYF
TGTGCCAGCAGGGAGACGACCGCTTCTGGAAACACCATATATTTT
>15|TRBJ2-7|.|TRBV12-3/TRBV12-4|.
CASRSWMDQSYEQYF
TGTGCCAGCAGATCCTGGATGGACCAATCCTACGAGCAGTACTTC
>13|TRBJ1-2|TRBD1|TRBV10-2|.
CAGRQGRRYGYTF
TGCGCCGGTAGACAGGGAAGGAGGTATGGCTACACCTTC
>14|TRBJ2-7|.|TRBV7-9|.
CASSLEGRTREQYF
TGTGCCAGCAGCTTAGAAGGCAGGACGAGGGAGCAGTACTTC
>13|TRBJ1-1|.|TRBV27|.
CASSLSMRTEAFF
TGTGCCAGCAGTTTATCGATGAGGACTGAAGCTTTCTTT
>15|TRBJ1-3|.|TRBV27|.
CASSLSRNSGNTIYF
TGTGCCAGCAGTTTAAGCCGTAACTCTGGAAACACCATATATTTT
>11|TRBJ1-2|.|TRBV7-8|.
CASSLADGHTF
TGTGCCAGCAGCTTAGCTGATGGCCACACCTTC
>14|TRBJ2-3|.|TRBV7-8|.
CASSIGVRVDTQYF
TGTGCCAGCAGCATCGGGGTTCGTGTAGATACGCAGTATTTT
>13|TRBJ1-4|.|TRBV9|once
CASSAGTNEKLFF
TGTGCCAGCAGCGCGGGGACTAATGAAAAACTGTTTTTT
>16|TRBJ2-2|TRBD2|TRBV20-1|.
CSARDPNGGTTGELFF
TGCAGTGCTAGAGATCCAAACGGGGGGACCACCGGGGAGCTGTTTTTT
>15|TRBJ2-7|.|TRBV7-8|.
CASSPFQGPSYEQYF
TGTGCCAGCAGCCCGTTCCAGGGACCCTCGTACGAGCAGTACTTC
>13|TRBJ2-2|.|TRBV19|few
CASNRENTGELFF
TGTGCCAGTAACAGGGAGAACACCGGGGAGCTGTTTTTT
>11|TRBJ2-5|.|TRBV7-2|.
CASKVGQTQYF
TGTGCCAGCAAAGTAGGCCAGACCCAGTACTTC
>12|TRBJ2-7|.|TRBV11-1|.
CASSRKPNEQYF
TGTGCCAGCAGCCGCAAGCCCAACGAGCAGTACTTC
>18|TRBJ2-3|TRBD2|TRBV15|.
CATSSLESGTIASDTQYF
TGTGCCACCAGCAGTTTAGAATCCGGGACTATAGCTTCCGATACGCAGTATTTT
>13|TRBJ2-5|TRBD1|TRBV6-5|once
CASSPTGSETQYF
TGTGCCAGCAGTCCGACAGGGAGTGAGACCCAGTACTTC
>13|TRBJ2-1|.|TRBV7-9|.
CASSRRLVDEQFF
TGTGCCAGCAGTCGAAGACTAGTTGATGAGCAGTTCTTC
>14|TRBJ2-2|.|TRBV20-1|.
CSALAGRNTGELFF
TGCAGTGCCCTGGCCGGACGCAACACCGGGGAGCTGTTTTTT
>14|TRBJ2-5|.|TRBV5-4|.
CASSLEQAQETQYF
TGTGCCAGCAGCTTGGAACAGGCCCAAGAGACCCAGTACTTC
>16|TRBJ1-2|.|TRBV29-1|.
CSVGTDRIDPNYGYTF
TGCAGCGTGGGGACCGACCGGATTGACCCTAACTATGGCTACACCTTC
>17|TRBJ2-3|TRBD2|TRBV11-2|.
CASSTYSGGPFTDTQYF
TGTGCCAGCAGCACCTATAGCGGGGGGCCGTTCACAGATACGCAGTATTTT
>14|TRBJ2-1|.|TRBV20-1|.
CSATDPSNGHEQFF
TGCAGTGCTACAGACCCCTCCAATGGGCATGAGCAGTTCTTC
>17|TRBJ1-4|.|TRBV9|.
CASSQRSIVGTNEKLFF
TGTGCCAGCAGCCAACGAAGCATAGTCGGTACTAATGAAAAACTGTTTTTT
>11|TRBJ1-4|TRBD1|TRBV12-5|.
CASATTGGLFF
TGTGCTAGTGCCACCACAGGGGGACTGTTTTTT
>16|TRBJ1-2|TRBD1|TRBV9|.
CASSVPKDRDDYGYTF
TGTGCCAGCAGCGTCCCCAAGGACAGGGATGACTATGGCTACACCTTC
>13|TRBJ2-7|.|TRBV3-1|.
CASSQEYRVGQYF
TGTGCCAGCAGCCAAGAGTACCGGGTGGGGCAGTACTTC